These 2 T cell receptor beta chains were all obtained from the same sample, sequenced in a study of blood T cell repertoires in COVID-19. Assay: immunoSEQ multiplex PCR; the TCRdb copy retains only in-frame clones and omits some. The table records about 240,000 clones, approximately 78% of them present only once. The sample consisted of peripheral blood. The receptor source for this set is a woman in her fifties or sixties with active or convalescent COVID-19.

This chain joins TRBV3-1 (or the pseudogene TRBV3-2) and TRBJ1-3, with D perhaps TRBD1 (6 bases). Germline CDR1 and CDR2: LGHDT and YNNKEL (reference sequence). V was cut by 4 bases and J by 4 bases, with 17 bases left in between. The CDR3 is made up of 16 amino acids. The CDR3 sequence is CASSPKGQITGNTIYF. The DNA for the CDR3 is TGTGCCAGCAGCCCAAAAGGACAGATAACGGGAAACACCATATATTTT.

The rearrangement links TRBV18 to TRBJ2-7; D possibly corresponds to TRBD1 (6 bases). V gave up 2 bases and J gave up 6 bases, with 11 bases separating them. Germline CDR1 reads KGHSH; CDR2 reads LQKENI. This CDR3 contains 13 residues. The CDR3 reads CASSPNRVLEQYF. In nucleotides, the CDR3 is TGTGCCAGCTCACCAAACAGGGTGCTCGAGCAGTACTTC.